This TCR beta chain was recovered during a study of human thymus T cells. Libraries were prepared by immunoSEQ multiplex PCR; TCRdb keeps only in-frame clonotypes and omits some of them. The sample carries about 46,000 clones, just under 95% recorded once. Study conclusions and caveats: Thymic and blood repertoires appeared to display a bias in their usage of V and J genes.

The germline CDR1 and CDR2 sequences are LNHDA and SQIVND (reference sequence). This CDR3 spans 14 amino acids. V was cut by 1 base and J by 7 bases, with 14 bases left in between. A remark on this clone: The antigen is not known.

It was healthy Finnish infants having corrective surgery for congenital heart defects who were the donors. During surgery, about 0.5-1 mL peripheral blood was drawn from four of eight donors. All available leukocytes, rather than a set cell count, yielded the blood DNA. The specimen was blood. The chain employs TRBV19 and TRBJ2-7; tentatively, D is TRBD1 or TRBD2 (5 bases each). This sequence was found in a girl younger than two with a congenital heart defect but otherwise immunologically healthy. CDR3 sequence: CASSIGGPPGEQYF. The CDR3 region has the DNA TGTGCCAGTAGTATAGGGGGACCACCGGGTGAGCAGTACTTC.